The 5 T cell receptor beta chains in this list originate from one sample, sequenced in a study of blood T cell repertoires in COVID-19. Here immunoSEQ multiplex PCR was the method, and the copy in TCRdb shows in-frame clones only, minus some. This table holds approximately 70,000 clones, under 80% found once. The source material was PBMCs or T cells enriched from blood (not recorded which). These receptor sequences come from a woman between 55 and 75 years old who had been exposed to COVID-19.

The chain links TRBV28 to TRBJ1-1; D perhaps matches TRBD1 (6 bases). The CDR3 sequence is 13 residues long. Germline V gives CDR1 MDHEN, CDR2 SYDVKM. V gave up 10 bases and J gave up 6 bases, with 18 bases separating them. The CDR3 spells CAIKAGEWAEAFF. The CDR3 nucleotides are TGTGCCATAAAGGCAGGGGAATGGGCTGAAGCTTTCTTT.

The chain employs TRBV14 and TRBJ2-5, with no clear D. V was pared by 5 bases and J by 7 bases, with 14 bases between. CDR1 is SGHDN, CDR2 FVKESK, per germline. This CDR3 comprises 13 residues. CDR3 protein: CASSDHEVGTQYF. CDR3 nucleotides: TGTGCCAGCAGCGACCACGAGGTGGGGACCCAGTACTTC.

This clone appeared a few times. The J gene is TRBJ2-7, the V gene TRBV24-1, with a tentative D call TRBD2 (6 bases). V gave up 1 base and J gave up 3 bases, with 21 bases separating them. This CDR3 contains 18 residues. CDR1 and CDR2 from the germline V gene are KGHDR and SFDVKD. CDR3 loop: CATSDFAGLIKPNYEQYF. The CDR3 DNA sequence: TGTGCCACCAGTGATTTCGCCGGACTAATCAAACCAAACTACGAGCAGTACTTC.

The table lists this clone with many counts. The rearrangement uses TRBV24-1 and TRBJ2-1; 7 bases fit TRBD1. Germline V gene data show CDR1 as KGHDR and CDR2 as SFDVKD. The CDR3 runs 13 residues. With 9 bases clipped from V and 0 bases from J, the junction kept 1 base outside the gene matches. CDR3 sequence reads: CATRDSSYNEQFF. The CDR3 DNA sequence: TGTGCCACCCGGGACAGCTCCTACAATGAGCAGTTCTTC.

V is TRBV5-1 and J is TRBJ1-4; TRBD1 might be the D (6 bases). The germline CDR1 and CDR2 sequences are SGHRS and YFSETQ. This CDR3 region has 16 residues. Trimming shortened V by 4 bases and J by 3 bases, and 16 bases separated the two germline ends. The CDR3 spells CASSRSNRVSNEKLFF. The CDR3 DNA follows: TGCGCCAGCAGCCGATCAAACAGGGTATCTAATGAAAAACTGTTTTTT.